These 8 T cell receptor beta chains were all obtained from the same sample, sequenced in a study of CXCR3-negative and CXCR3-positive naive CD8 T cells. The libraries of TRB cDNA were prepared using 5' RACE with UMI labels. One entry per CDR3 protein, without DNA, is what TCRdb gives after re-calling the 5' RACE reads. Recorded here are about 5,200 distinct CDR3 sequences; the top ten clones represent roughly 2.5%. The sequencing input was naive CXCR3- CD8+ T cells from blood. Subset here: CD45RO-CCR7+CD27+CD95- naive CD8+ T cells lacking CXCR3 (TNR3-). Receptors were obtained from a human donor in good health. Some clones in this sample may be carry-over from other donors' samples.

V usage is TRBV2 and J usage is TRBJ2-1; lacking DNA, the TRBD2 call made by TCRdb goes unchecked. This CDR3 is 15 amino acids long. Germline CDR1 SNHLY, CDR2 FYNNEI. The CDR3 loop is CASRGPGLGYNEQFF. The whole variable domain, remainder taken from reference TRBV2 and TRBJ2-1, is EPEVTQTPSHQVTQMGQEVILRCVPISNHLYFYWYRQILGQKVEFLVSFYNNEISEKSEIFDDQFSVERPDGSNFTLKIRSTKLEDSAMYFCASRGPGLGYNEQFFGPGTRLTVL.

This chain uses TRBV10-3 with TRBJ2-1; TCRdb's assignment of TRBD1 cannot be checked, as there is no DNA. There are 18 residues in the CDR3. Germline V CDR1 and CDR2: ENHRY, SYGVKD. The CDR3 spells CAISELWSGTRRYNEQFF.

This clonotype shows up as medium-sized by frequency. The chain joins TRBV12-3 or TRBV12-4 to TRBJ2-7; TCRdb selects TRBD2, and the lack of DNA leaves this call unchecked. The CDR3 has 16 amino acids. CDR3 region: CASSSHVLAGDYEQYF.

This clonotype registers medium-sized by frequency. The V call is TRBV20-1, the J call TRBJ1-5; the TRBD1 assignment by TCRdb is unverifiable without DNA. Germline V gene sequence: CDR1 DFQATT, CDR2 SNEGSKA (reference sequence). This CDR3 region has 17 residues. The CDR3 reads CSAESRDRGYSNQPQHF.

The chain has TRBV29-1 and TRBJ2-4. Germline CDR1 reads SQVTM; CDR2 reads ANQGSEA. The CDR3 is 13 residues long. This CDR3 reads CSVEPANKNIQYF.

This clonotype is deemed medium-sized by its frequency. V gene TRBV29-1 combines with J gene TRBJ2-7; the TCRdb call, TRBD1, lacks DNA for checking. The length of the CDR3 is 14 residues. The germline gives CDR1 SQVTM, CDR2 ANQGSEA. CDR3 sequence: CSVEGDTGSYEQYF.

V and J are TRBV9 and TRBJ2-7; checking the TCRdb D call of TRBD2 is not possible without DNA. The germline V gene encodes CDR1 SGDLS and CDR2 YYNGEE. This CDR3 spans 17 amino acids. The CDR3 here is CASSVESSGRANHEQYF.

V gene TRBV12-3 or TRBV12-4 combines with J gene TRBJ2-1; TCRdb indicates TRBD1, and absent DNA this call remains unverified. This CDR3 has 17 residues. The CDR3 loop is CASSLLRTGSSYNEQFF.